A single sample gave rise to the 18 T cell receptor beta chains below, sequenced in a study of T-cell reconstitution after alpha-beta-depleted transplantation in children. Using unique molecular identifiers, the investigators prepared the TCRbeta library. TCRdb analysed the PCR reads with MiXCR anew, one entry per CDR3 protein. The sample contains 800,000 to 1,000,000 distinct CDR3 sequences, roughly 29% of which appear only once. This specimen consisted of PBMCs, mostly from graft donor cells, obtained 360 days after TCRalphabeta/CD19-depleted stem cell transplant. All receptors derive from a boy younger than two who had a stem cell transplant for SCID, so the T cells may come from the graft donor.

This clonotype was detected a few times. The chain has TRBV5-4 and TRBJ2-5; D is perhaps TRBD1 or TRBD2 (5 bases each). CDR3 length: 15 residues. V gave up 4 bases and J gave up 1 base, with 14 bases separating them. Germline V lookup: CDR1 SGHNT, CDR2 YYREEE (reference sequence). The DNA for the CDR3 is TGTGCCAGCAGCGTTGGGGACCGACTCCAAGAGACCCAGTACTTC. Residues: CASSVGDRLQETQYF.

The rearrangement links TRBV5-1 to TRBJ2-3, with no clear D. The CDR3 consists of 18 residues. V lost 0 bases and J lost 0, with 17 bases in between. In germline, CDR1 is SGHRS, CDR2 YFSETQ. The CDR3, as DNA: TGCGCCAGCAGCTTGGTTTGGCAGGCCCCCTCTAGCACAGATACGCAGTATTTT. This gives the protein CASSLVWQAPSSTDTQYF.

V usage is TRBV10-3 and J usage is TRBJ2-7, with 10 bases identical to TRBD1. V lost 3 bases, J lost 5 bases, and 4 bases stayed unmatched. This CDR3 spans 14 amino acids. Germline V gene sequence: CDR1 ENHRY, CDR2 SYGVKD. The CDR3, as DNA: TGTGCCATCAGTGAACTCGGGACAGGGGACGAGCAGTACTTC. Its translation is CAISELGTGDEQYF.

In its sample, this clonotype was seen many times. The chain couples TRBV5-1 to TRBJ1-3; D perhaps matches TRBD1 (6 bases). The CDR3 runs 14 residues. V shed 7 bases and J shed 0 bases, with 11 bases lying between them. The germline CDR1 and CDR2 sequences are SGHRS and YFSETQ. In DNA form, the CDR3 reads TGCGCCAGCCAAGGGGGGAACTCTGGAAACACCATATATTTT. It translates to CASQGGNSGNTIYF.

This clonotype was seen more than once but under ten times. The CDR3 DNA reads TGCAGCGGCGGGTACCAAGAGACCCAGTACTTC. It is translated as CSGGYQETQYF. The chain carries TRBV29-1 and TRBJ2-5, with TRBD2 as a possible D gene (5 bases). Looked up from germline, CDR1 is SQVTM and CDR2 is ANQGSEA. V lost 7 bases to trimming and J lost 0 bases, with 6 bases between them. The length of the CDR3 is 11 residues.

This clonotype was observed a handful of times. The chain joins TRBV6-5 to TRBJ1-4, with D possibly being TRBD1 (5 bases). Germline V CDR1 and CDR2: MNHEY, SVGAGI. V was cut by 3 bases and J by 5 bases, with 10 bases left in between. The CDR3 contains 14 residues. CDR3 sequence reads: CASSYTGTNEKLFF. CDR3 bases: TGTGCCAGCAGTTATACGGGGACCAATGAAAAACTGTTTTTT.

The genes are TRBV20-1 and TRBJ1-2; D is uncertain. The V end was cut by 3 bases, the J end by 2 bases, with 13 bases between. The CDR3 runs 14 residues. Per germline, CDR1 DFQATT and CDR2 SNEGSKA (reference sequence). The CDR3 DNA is TGCAGTGCTAGTGGGAACAGAGGGAACTATGGCTACACCTTC. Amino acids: CSASGNRGNYGYTF.

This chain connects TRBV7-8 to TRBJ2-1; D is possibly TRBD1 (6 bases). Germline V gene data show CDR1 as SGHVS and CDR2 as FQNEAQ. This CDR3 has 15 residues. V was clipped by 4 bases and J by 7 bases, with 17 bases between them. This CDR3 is CASSYTGISRNEQFF. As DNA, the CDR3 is TGTGCCAGCAGCTATACAGGGATAAGTAGAAATGAGCAGTTCTTC.

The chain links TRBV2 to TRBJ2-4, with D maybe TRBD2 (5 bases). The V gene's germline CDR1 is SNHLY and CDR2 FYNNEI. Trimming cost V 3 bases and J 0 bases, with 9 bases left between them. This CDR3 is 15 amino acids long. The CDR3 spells CASSERGLAKNIQYF. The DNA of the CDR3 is TGTGCCAGCAGTGAGAGAGGGCTAGCCAAAAACATTCAGTACTTC.

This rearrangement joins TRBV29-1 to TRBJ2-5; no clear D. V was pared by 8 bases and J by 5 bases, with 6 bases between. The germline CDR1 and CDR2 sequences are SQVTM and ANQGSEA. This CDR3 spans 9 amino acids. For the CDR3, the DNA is TGCAGCCTCGGGGAGACCCAGTACTTC. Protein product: CSLGETQYF. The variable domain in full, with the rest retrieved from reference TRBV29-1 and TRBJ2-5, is SAVISQKPSRDICQRGTSLTIQCQVDSQVTMMFWYRQQPGQSLTLIATANQGSEATYESGFVIDKFPISRPNLTFSTLTVSNMSPEDSSIYLCSLGETQYFGPGTRLLVL.

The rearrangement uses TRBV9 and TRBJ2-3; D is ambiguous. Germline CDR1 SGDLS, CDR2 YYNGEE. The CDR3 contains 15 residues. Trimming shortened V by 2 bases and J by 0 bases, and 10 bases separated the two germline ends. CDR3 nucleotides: TGTGCCAGCAGCGTGGGCAGCACTAGCACAGATACGCAGTATTTT. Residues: CASSVGSTSTDTQYF.

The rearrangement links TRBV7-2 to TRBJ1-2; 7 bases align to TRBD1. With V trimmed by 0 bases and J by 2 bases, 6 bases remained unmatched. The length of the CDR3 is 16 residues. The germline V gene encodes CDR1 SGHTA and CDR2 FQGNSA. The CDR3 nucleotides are TGTGCCAGCAGCTTAGCAGGCGGGGGACAGAACTATGGCTACACCTTC. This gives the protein CASSLAGGGQNYGYTF.

The CDR3 DNA reads as TGTGCCAGCAGCACCGACAGGGGGATCCACGAGCAGTACTTC. Translated: CASSTDRGIHEQYF. This chain connects TRBV11-2 to TRBJ2-7; TRBD1 matches 9 bases. The CDR3 is made up of 14 amino acids. Germline CDR1 is SGHAT and CDR2 is FQNNGV. V lost 5 bases and J lost 5; bases outside the gene matches: 7.

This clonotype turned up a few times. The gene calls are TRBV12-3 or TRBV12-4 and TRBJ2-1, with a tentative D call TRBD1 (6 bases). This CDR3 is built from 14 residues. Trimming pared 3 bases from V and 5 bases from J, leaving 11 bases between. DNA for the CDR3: TGTGCCAGCAGTTTCCGGGACAAGAACAATGAGCAGTTCTTC. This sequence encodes CASSFRDKNNEQFF.

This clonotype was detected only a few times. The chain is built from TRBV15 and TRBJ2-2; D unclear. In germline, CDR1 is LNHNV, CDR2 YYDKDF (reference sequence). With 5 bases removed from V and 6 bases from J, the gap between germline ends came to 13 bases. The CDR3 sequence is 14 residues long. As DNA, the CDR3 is TGTGCCACCAGCGTGCGAGACTGGTCCGGGGAGCTGTTTTTT. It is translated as CATSVRDWSGELFF.

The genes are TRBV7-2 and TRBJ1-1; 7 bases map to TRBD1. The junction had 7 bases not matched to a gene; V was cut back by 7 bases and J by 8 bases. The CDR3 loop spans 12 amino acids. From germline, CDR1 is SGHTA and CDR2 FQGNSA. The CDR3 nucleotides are TGTGCCAGCACCCATCGACAGGGCGAAGCTTTCTTT. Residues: CASTHRQGEAFF.

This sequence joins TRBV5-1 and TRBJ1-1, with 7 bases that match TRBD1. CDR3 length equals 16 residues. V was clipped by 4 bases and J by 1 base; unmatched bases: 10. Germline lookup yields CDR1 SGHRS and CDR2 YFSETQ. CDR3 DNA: TGCGCCAGCAGCCGAATCCAGGGGGGCAAGAACACTGAAGCTTTCTTT. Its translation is CASSRIQGGKNTEAFF.

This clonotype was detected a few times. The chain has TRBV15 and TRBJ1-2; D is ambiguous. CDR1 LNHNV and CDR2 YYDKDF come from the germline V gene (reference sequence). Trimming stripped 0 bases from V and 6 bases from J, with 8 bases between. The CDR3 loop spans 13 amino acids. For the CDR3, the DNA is TGTGCCACCAGCAGAGATAGAACCGATGGCTACACCTTC. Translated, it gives CATSRDRTDGYTF.